A selection of T cell receptor beta chains follows, all from one sample in a study of preoperative IRX-2 immunotherapy in early breast cancer. Profiled with immunoSEQ multiplex PCR; TCRdb holds only in-frame clones, not every one. This table holds 95,000 to 100,000 clones, 70% to 90% found once. The sample in question was tumor tissue, obtained after IRX-2 immunotherapy. The receptors shown here come from a human donor with breast cancer. The CDR3 runs from the conserved cysteine through the conserved F or W. Fields, in order: V gene, D gene, clone size, J gene, CDR3 protein, CDR3 DNA. A D gene is named only where the DNA matches it firmly. Rows give clone size only sometimes, using once, few, many, or a class for an expanded clone.

V gene: TRBV11-3
D gene: TRBD1
clone size: -
J gene: TRBJ1-2
CDR3 protein: CASSSFPLGSGGRYGYTF
CDR3 DNA: TGTGCCAGCAGCTCATTCCCCTTAGGATCAGGGGGTCGCTATGGCTACACCTTC

V gene: TRBV28
D gene: -
clone size: -
J gene: TRBJ1-4
CDR3 protein: CASSRDGPNEKLFF
CDR3 DNA: TGTGCCAGCAGTCGGGACGGACCTAATGAAAAACTGTTTTTT

V gene: TRBV28
D gene: TRBD1
clone size: -
J gene: TRBJ1-5
CDR3 protein: CASSSYRGQGQPQHF
CDR3 DNA: TGTGCCAGCAGTTCATACAGGGGGCAGGGTCAGCCCCAGCATTTT

V gene: TRBV10-3
D gene: TRBD1
clone size: -
J gene: TRBJ1-5
CDR3 protein: CATVVGQGFGKPQHF
CDR3 DNA: TGTGCCACCGTAGTAGGACAGGGATTTGGTAAGCCCCAGCATTTT

V gene: TRBV7-2
D gene: TRBD2
clone size: -
J gene: TRBJ2-5
CDR3 protein: CASGREGGETQYF
CDR3 DNA: TGTGCCAGCGGTCGGGAGGGTGGGGAGACCCAGTACTTC

V gene: TRBV28
D gene: -
clone size: -
J gene: TRBJ1-2
CDR3 protein: CATLPPPGSLGYTF
CDR3 DNA: TGTGCCACCCTACCTCCCCCCGGGTCCTTGGGCTACACCTTC

V gene: TRBV18
D gene: -
clone size: -
J gene: TRBJ2-7
CDR3 protein: CASSPPAGGYEQYF
CDR3 DNA: TGTGCCAGCTCACCACCCGCCGGGGGCTACGAGCAGTACTTC

V gene: TRBV28
D gene: -
clone size: -
J gene: TRBJ1-5
CDR3 protein: CASSSQGISNQPQHF
CDR3 DNA: TGTGCCAGCAGTTCCCAGGGGATCAGCAATCAGCCCCAGCATTTT

V gene: TRBV28
D gene: -
clone size: -
J gene: TRBJ1-5
CDR3 protein: CASSGLASGGGQPQHF
CDR3 DNA: TGTGCCAGCAGTGGCCTTGCGAGCGGGGGAGGTCAGCCCCAGCATTTT

V gene: TRBV18
D gene: TRBD1
clone size: once
J gene: TRBJ2-7
CDR3 protein: CASEPTGAKGYEQYF
CDR3 DNA: TGTGCCAGCGAACCGACAGGGGCTAAGGGCTACGAGCAGTACTTC

V gene: TRBV28
D gene: -
clone size: -
J gene: TRBJ1-1
CDR3 protein: CASRQGVYTEAFF
CDR3 DNA: TGTGCCAGCAGGCAGGGCGTCTACACTGAAGCTTTCTTT

V gene: TRBV6-8
D gene: -
clone size: -
J gene: TRBJ2-7
CDR3 protein: CASSYGSGITNYEQYF
CDR3 DNA: TGTGCCAGCAGTTACGGATCGGGCATAACAAACTACGAGCAGTACTTC

V gene: TRBV28
D gene: -
clone size: -
J gene: TRBJ2-7
CDR3 protein: CASSFPGMLYEQYF
CDR3 DNA: TGTGCCAGCAGTTTCCCAGGGATGTTGTACGAGCAGTACTTC

V gene: TRBV5-1
D gene: TRBD2
clone size: few
J gene: TRBJ2-1
CDR3 protein: CASSLGLAGEGEQFF
CDR3 DNA: TGCGCCAGCAGCTTAGGACTAGCGGGAGAAGGAGAGCAGTTCTTC

V gene: TRBV7-2
D gene: TRBD1
clone size: -
J gene: TRBJ2-1
CDR3 protein: CASSLTGVNEQFF
CDR3 DNA: TGTGCCAGCAGCTTAACAGGGGTCAATGAGCAGTTCTTC

V gene: TRBV6-8
D gene: -
clone size: -
J gene: TRBJ1-5
CDR3 protein: CASSATGANQPQHF
CDR3 DNA: TGTGCCAGCAGTGCGACGGGGGCCAATCAGCCCCAGCATTTT

V gene: TRBV6-8
D gene: -
clone size: few
J gene: TRBJ2-7
CDR3 protein: CASSYGYQSNEQYF
CDR3 DNA: TGTGCCAGCAGTTATGGGTACCAGAGCAACGAGCAGTACTTC

V gene: TRBV11-3
D gene: -
clone size: -
J gene: TRBJ1-1
CDR3 protein: CASSPRVGLNTEAFF
CDR3 DNA: TGTGCCAGCAGCCCGAGGGTGGGCTTGAACACTGAAGCTTTCTTT

V gene: TRBV5-1
D gene: -
clone size: -
J gene: TRBJ1-1
CDR3 protein: CASSAGAPGTEAFF
CDR3 DNA: TGCGCCAGCAGCGCGGGGGCGCCGGGCACTGAAGCTTTCTTT

V gene: TRBV6-1
D gene: -
clone size: -
J gene: TRBJ2-7
CDR3 protein: CASSEALADEQYF
CDR3 DNA: TGTGCCAGCAGTGAAGCGTTGGCGGATGAGCAGTACTTC

V gene: TRBV19
D gene: -
clone size: -
J gene: TRBJ2-3
CDR3 protein: CASRDGPSTDTQYF
CDR3 DNA: TGTGCCAGCCGGGACGGGCCTAGCACAGATACGCAGTATTTT

V gene: TRBV18
D gene: -
clone size: -
J gene: TRBJ2-1
CDR3 protein: CASSPPAGLDEQFF
CDR3 DNA: TGTGCCAGCTCACCCCCCGCCGGGCTGGATGAGCAGTTCTTC

V gene: TRBV6-4
D gene: -
clone size: -
J gene: TRBJ2-1
CDR3 protein: CASRADNNEQFF
CDR3 DNA: TGTGCCAGCAGAGCGGATAACAATGAGCAGTTCTTC

V gene: TRBV5-1
D gene: -
clone size: -
J gene: TRBJ1-1
CDR3 protein: CASSRGQTSNTEAFF
CDR3 DNA: TGCGCCAGCAGCAGAGGACAAACGTCGAACACTGAAGCTTTCTTT

V gene: TRBV6-8
D gene: TRBD2
clone size: -
J gene: TRBJ2-2
CDR3 protein: CASRILAGEWGELFF
CDR3 DNA: TGTGCCAGCAGAATACTAGCGGGAGAGTGGGGGGAGCTGTTTTTT

V gene: TRBV5-1
D gene: -
clone size: -
J gene: TRBJ2-6
CDR3 protein: CASSLGPSGANVLTF
CDR3 DNA: TGCGCCAGCAGCTTGGGACCCTCTGGGGCCAACGTCCTGACTTTC

V gene: TRBV28
D gene: -
clone size: -
J gene: TRBJ2-7
CDR3 protein: CASSFPSTGSSYEQYF
CDR3 DNA: TGTGCCAGCAGTTTCCCTTCGACTGGTAGCTCCTACGAGCAGTACTTC

V gene: TRBV18
D gene: -
clone size: -
J gene: TRBJ2-5
CDR3 protein: CASSPLDTQETQYF
CDR3 DNA: TGTGCCAGCTCACCACTCGACACCCAAGAGACCCAGTACTTC

V gene: TRBV5-1
D gene: -
clone size: -
J gene: TRBJ2-5
CDR3 protein: CASSFSEGRGETQYF
CDR3 DNA: TGCGCCAGCAGCTTCTCAGAGGGACGGGGAGAGACCCAGTACTTC

V gene: TRBV19
D gene: -
clone size: -
J gene: TRBJ2-2
CDR3 protein: CASRRDRYTGELFF
CDR3 DNA: TGTGCCAGTAGACGGGACCGGTACACCGGGGAGCTGTTTTTT

V gene: TRBV14
D gene: TRBD2
clone size: -
J gene: TRBJ2-3
CDR3 protein: CASSIAGTQYF
CDR3 DNA: TGTGCCAGCAGCATAGCGGGTACGCAGTATTTT

V gene: TRBV5-1
D gene: -
clone size: -
J gene: TRBJ1-2
CDR3 protein: CASSLESGGNKNYGYTF
CDR3 DNA: TGCGCCAGCAGCTTGGAAAGCGGGGGCAACAAAAACTATGGCTACACCTTC

V gene: TRBV6-8
D gene: TRBD2
clone size: -
J gene: TRBJ2-5
CDR3 protein: CATYPGGSTHQETQYF
CDR3 DNA: TGTGCCACCTACCCGGGGGGGTCGACACACCAAGAGACCCAGTACTTC

V gene: TRBV30
D gene: -
clone size: -
J gene: TRBJ2-7
CDR3 protein: CAWSKGYEQYF
CDR3 DNA: TGTGCCTGGAGCAAAGGCTACGAGCAGTACTTC

V gene: TRBV6-8
D gene: -
clone size: -
J gene: TRBJ1-5
CDR3 protein: CASSRNMANQPQHF
CDR3 DNA: TGTGCCAGCAGTCGCAACATGGCCAATCAGCCCCAGCATTTT

V gene: TRBV18
D gene: -
clone size: -
J gene: TRBJ2-4
CDR3 protein: CASSPMALSIQYF
CDR3 DNA: TGTGCCAGCTCACCAATGGCCTTATCCATTCAGTACTTC

V gene: TRBV23-1
D gene: -
clone size: -
J gene: TRBJ1-2
CDR3 protein: CASRPASAPGYTF
CDR3 DNA: TGCGCCAGCAGGCCGGCCTCCGCCCCTGGCTACACCTTC

V gene: TRBV5-1
D gene: TRBD1
clone size: -
J gene: TRBJ2-2
CDR3 protein: CASLRGQGNSNTGELFF
CDR3 DNA: TGCGCCAGCCTGAGGGGACAGGGAAATTCGAACACCGGGGAGCTGTTTTTT

V gene: TRBV30
D gene: -
clone size: -
J gene: TRBJ1-2
CDR3 protein: CAWSPTSYGYTF
CDR3 DNA: TGTGCCTGGTCCCCGACCTCATATGGCTACACCTTC

V gene: TRBV6-8
D gene: -
clone size: -
J gene: TRBJ2-7
CDR3 protein: CAIRLGPYEQYF
CDR3 DNA: TGTGCCATCCGTCTCGGGCCTTACGAGCAGTACTTC

V gene: TRBV6-8
D gene: -
clone size: -
J gene: TRBJ1-1
CDR3 protein: CAISHSDTEAFF
CDR3 DNA: TGTGCCATCAGTCACTCAGACACTGAAGCTTTCTTT

V gene: TRBV29-1
D gene: -
clone size: -
J gene: TRBJ2-1
CDR3 protein: CSGGRGRDNEQFF
CDR3 DNA: TGCAGCGGGGGAAGAGGGAGAGACAATGAGCAGTTCTTC

V gene: TRBV6-9
D gene: -
clone size: -
J gene: TRBJ2-7
CDR3 protein: CASAGPYEQYF
CDR3 DNA: TGTGCCAGCGCCGGTCCGTACGAGCAGTACTTC

V gene: TRBV18
D gene: -
clone size: -
J gene: TRBJ2-7
CDR3 protein: CASSPGAPSYEQYF
CDR3 DNA: TGTGCCAGCTCTCCCGGGGCTCCCTCCTACGAGCAGTACTTC

V gene: TRBV11-3
D gene: TRBD2
clone size: -
J gene: TRBJ2-7
CDR3 protein: CASSSTGTTFYEQYF
CDR3 DNA: TGTGCCAGCAGCTCCACCGGGACTACTTTCTACGAGCAGTACTTC

V gene: TRBV7-1
D gene: -
clone size: -
J gene: TRBJ2-1
CDR3 protein: CASSHRVGAYNEQFF
CDR3 DNA: TGTGCCAGCAGCCACCGGGTAGGGGCCTACAATGAGCAGTTCTTC

V gene: TRBV5-1
D gene: -
clone size: -
J gene: TRBJ1-2
CDR3 protein: CASSLVPGDNYGYTF
CDR3 DNA: TGCGCCAGCAGCTTGGTTCCAGGCGATAACTATGGCTACACCTTC

V gene: TRBV7-1
D gene: TRBD1
clone size: -
J gene: TRBJ1-4
CDR3 protein: CASSFTQGATNEKLFF
CDR3 DNA: TGTGCCAGCAGCTTTACGCAGGGGGCAACTAATGAAAAACTGTTTTTT